This T cell receptor (beta chain) is drawn from a study of vaccination effects on CD4 cells after COVID-19. The study's findings and limits: By a late point after vaccination, infection- and vaccine-induced clones had shrunk markedly through clonal contraction. Following vaccination, convalescents' spike-reactive clones were mostly new ones induced by the vaccine.

Pools of viral peptides were used by the ViraFEST assay to expand antigen-specific CD4+ T cells ahead of sequencing. CD4+ T cells were isolated after approximately 10 days of culture. Documented for the person is a PCR-confirmed SARS-CoV-2 infection occurring between March and December 2020. All study participants received two doses of BNT162b2 or mRNA-1273 vaccine. Half-medium exchanges with IL-2 medium took place on days 3 and 7. The CDR3 consists of 18 residues. Germline CDR1 LNHDA, CDR2 SQIVND (reference sequence). V lost 4 bases, J lost 1 base, and 9 bases stayed unmatched. On this clone itself: Its antigen is undetermined.

Assay used: immunoSEQ multiplex PCR; TCRdb lists only in-frame clones, some missing. The sample lists 17,000 or so clones; 65% to 75% were seen once. This receptor was taken from a human donor who had a prior SARS-CoV-2 infection. V is TRBV19 and J is TRBJ1-3, with 11 bases that match TRBD1. The specimen comprised CD4+ T cells from PBMCs cultured with SARS-CoV-2 spike peptides, sampled after COVID-19 vaccination. The CDR3 reads CASSTLPGQGDSGNTIYF. CDR3 nucleotides: TGTGCCAGTAGTACCCTTCCGGGACAGGGGGATTCTGGAAACACCATATATTTT.